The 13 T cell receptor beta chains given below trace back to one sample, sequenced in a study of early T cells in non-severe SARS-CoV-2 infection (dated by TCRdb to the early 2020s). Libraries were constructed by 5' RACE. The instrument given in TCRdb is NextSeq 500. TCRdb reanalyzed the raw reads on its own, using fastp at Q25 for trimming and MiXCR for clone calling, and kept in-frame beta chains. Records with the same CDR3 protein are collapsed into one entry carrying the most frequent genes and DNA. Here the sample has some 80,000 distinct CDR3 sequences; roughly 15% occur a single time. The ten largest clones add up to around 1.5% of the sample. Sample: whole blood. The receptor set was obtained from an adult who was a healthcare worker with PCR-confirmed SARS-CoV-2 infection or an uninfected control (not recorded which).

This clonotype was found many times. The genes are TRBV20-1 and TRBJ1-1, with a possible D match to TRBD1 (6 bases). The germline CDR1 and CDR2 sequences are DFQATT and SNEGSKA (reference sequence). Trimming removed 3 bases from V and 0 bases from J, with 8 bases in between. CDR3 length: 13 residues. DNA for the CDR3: TGCAGTGCTAGGGGACATCTGAACACTGAAGCTTTCTTT. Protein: CSARGHLNTEAFF.

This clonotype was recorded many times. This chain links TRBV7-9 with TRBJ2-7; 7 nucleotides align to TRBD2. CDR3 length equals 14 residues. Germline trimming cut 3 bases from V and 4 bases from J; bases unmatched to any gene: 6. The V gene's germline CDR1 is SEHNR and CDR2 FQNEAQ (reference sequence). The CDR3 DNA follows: TGTGCCAGCAGCTTCGCGGGGGTCGCGTACGAGCAGTACTTC. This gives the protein CASSFAGVAYEQYF.

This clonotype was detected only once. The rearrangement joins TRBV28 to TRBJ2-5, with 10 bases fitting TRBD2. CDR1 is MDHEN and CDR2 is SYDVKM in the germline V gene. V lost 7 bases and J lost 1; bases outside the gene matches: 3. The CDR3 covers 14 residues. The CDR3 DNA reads TGTGCCAGCACCAGCGGGGGGGCCCAAGAGACCCAGTACTTC. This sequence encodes CASTSGGAQETQYF.

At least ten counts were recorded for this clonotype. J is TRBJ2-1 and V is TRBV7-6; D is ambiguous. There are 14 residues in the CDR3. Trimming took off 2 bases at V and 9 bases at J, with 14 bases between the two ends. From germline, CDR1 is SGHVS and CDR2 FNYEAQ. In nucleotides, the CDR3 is TGTGCCAGCAGCTTATCCCCGAGAATGGGTGAGCAGTTCTTC. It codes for CASSLSPRMGEQFF.

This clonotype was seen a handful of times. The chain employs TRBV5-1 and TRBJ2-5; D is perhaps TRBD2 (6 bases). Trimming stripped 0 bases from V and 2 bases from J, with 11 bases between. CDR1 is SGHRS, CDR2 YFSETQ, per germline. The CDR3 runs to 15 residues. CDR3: CASSLETGEQETQYF. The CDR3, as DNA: TGCGCCAGCAGCTTGGAGACGGGGGAGCAAGAGACCCAGTACTTC.

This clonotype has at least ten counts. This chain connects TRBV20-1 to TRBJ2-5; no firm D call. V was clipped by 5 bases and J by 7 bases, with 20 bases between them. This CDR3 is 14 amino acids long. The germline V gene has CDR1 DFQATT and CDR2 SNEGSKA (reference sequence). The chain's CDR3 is CSAGPEGLVATQYF. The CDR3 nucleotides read TGCAGTGCTGGGCCTGAAGGGCTAGTGGCGACCCAGTACTTC.

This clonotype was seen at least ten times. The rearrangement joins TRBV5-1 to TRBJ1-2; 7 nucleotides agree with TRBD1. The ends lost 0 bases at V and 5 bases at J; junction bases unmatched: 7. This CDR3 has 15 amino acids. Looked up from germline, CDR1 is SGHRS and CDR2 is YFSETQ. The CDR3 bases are TGCGCCAGCAGCTTGGATGGACAGGCGGTATATGGCTACACCTTC. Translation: CASSLDGQAVYGYTF.

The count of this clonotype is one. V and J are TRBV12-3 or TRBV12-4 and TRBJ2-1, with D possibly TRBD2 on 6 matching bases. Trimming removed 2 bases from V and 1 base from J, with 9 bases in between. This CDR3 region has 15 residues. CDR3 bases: TGTGCCAGCAGTTTAACGGGGAGGTCCTACAATGAGCAGTTCTTC. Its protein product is CASSLTGRSYNEQFF.

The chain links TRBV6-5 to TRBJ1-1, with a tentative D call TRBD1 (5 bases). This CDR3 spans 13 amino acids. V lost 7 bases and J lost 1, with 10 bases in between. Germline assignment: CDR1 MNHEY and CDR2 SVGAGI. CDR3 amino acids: CASTGQSNTEAFF. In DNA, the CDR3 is TGTGCCAGCACGGGGCAGTCGAACACTGAAGCTTTCTTT.

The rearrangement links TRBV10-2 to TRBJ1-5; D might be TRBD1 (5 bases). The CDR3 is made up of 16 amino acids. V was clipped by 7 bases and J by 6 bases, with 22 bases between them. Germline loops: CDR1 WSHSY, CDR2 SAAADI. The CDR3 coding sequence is TGCGCCAGCACCCCCGGGGAGGGACTTACAGGTCAGCCCCAGCATTTT. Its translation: CASTPGEGLTGQPQHF.

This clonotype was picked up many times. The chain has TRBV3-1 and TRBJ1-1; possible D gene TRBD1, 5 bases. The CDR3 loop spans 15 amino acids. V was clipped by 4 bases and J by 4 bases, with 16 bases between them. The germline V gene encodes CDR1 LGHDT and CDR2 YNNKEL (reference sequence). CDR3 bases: TGTGCCAGCAGCCTCGGGGACTCCCGGGGCACTGAAGCTTTCTTT. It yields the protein CASSLGDSRGTEAFF.

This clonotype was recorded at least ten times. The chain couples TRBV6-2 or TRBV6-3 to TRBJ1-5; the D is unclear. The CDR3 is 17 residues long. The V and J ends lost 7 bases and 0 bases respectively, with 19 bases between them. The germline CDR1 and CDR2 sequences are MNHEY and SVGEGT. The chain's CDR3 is CASTTWVADYSNQPQHF. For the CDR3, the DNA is TGTGCCAGCACCACATGGGTGGCCGATTATAGCAATCAGCCCCAGCATTTT.

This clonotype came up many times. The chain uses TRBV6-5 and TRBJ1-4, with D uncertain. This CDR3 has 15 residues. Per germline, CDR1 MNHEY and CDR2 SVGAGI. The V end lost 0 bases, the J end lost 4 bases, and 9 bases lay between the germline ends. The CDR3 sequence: CASSYSTGSNEKLFF. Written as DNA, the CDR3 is TGTGCCAGCAGTTACTCGACGGGCAGTAATGAAAAACTGTTTTTT.